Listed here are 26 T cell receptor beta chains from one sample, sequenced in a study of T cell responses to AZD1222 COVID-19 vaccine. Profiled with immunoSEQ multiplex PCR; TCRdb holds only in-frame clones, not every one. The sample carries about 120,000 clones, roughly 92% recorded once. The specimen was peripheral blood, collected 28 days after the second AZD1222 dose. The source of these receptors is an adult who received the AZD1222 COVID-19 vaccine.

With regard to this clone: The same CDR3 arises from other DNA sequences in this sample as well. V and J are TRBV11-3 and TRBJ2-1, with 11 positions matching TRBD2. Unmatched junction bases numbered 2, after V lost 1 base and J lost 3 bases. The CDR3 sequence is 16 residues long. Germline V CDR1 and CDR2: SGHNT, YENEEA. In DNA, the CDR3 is TGTGCCAGCAGCTTAGCCGGGACTAGCGGCTACAATGAGCAGTTCTTC. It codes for CASSLAGTSGYNEQFF.

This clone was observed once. The CDR3 nucleotides read TGTGCCAGCAGCCCTATCCTAGCGGGAGAGGGGGAGACCCAGTACTTC. The encoded protein is CASSPILAGEGETQYF. V and J are TRBV7-2 and TRBJ2-5; 10 bases align to TRBD2. The CDR3 runs to 16 residues. Trimming cost V 5 bases and J 5 bases; bases outside gene matches: 11. Germline V lookup: CDR1 SGHTA, CDR2 FQGNSA.

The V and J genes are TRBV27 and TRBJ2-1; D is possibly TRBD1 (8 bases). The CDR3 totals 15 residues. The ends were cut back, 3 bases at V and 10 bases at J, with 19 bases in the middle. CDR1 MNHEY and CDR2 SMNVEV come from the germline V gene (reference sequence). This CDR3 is CASSFRGRESGEQFF. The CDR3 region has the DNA TGTGCCAGCAGTTTCAGGGGGCGGGAGTCTGGCGAGCAGTTCTTC.

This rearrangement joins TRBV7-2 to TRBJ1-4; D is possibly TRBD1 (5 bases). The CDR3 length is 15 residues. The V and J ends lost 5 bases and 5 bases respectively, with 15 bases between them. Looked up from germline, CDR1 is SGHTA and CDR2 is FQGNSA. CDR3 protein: CASSMGTSRNEKLFF. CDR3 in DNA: TGTGCCAGCAGCATGGGGACTTCCCGCAATGAAAAACTGTTTTTT. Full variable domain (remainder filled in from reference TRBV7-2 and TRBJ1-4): GAGVSQSPSNKVTEKGKDVELRCDPISGHTALYWYRQSLGQGLEFLIYFQGNSAPDKSGLPSDRFSAERTGGSVSTLTIQRTQQEDSAVYLCASSMGTSRNEKLFFGSGTQLSVL.

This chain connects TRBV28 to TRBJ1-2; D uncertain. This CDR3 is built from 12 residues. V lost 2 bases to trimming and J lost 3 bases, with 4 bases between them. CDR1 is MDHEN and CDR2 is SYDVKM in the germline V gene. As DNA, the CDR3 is TGTGCCAGCAGTTTAGCTGACTATGGCTACACCTTC. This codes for CASSLADYGYTF.

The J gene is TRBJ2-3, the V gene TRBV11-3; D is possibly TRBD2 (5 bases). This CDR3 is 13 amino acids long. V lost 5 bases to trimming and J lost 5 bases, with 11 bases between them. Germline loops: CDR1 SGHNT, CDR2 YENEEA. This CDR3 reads CASSPGVGDTQYF. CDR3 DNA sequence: TGTGCCAGCAGCCCCGGGGTTGGAGATACGCAGTATTTT.

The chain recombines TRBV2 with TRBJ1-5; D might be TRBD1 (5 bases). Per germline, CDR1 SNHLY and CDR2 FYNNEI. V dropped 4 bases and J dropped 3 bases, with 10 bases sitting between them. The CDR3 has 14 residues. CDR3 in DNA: TGTGCCAGCAGTGTGTCAGGGAACAATCAGCCCCAGCATTTT. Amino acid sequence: CASSVSGNNQPQHF.

For the CDR3, the DNA is TGTGCCAGTAGTATAGCGGAAAAACTGTTTTTT. As protein: CASSIAEKLFF. V is TRBV19 and J is TRBJ1-4; no clear D. Per the germline V gene, CDR1 is LNHDA and CDR2 is SQIVND (reference sequence). The CDR3 runs to 11 residues. V was cut by 1 base and J by 8 bases, with 2 bases left in between.

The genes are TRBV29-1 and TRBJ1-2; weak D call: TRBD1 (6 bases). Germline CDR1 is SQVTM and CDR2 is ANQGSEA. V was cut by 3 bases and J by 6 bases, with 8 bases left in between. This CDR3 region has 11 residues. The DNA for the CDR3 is TGCAGCGTTGACACAGGGAATGGCTACACCTTC. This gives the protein CSVDTGNGYTF.

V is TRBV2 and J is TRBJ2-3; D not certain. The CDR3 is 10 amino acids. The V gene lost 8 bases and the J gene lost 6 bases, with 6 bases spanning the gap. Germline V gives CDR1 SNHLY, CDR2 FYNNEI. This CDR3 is CASGKDTQYF. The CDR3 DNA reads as TGTGCCAGCGGAAAGGATACGCAGTATTTT.

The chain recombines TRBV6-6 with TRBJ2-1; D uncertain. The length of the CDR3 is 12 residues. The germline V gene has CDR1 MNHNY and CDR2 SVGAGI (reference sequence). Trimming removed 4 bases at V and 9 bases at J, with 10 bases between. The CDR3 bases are TGTGCCAGCAGTTCGCTGGCTACTGAGCAGTTCTTC. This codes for CASSSLATEQFF.

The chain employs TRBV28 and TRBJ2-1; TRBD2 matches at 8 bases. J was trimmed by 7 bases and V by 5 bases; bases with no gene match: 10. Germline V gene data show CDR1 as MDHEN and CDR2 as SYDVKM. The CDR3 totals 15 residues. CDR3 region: CASSPQSGSWNEQFF. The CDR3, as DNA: TGTGCCAGCAGTCCCCAGAGCGGGAGTTGGAATGAGCAGTTCTTC.

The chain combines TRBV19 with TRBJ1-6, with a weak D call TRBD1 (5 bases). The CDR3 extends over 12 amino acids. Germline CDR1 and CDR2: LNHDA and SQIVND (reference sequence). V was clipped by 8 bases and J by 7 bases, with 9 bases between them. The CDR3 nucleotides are TGTGCCAGTCGGGGGATCAATTCACCCCTCCACTTT. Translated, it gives CASRGINSPLHF.

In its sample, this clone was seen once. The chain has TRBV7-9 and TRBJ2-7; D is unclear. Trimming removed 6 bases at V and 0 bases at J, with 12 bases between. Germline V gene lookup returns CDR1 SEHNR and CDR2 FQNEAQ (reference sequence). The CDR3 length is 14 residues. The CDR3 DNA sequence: TGTGCCAGCAGTTTAATCCCGAGCTCCTACGAGCAGTACTTC. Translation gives CASSLIPSSYEQYF.

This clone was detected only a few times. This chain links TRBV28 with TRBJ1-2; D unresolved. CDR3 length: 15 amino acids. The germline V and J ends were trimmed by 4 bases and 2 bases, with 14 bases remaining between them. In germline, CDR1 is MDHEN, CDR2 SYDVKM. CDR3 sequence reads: CASSSRLGRNYGYTF. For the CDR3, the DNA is TGTGCCAGCAGTTCCCGCCTCGGACGGAACTATGGCTACACCTTC.

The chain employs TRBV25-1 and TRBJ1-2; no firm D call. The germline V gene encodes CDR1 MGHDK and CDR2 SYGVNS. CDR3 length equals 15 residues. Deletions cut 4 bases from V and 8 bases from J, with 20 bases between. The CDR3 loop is CASSVGGTGSGGYTF. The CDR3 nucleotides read TGTGCCAGCAGTGTGGGAGGAACGGGCTCGGGAGGCTACACCTTC.

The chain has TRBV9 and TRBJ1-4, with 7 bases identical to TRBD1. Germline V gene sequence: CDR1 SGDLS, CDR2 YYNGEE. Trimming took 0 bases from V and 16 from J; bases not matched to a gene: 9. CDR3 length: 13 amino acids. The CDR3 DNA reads TGTGCCAGCAGCGTAGGAGCTGAGACAGGGCGGTTTTTT. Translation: CASSVGAETGRFF.

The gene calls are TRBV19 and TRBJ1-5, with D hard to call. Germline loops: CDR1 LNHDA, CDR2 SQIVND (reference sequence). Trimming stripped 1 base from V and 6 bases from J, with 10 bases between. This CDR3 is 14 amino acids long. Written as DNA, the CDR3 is TGTGCCAGTAGTATAGGGAGGGAAGCTCAGCCCCAGCATTTT. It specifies CASSIGREAQPQHF.

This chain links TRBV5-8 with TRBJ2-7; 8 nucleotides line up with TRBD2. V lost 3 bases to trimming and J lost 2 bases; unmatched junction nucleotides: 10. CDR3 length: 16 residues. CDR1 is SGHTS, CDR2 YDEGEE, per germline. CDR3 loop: CASSSRLAGKTYEQYF. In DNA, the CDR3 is TGTGCCAGCAGCTCTAGGTTAGCGGGAAAAACCTACGAGCAGTACTTC.

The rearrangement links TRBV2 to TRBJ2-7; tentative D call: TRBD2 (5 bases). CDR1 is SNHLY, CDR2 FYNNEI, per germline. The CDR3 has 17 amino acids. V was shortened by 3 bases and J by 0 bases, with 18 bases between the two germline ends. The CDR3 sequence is CASSEWRAENNSYEQYF. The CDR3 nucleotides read TGTGCCAGCAGTGAGTGGAGAGCGGAGAATAACTCCTACGAGCAGTACTTC.

CDR3 nucleotides: TGTGCCACCAGCATTGCCCGTGATAGCGGGAGGTACGAGCAGTACTTC. Translating gives CATSIARDSGRYEQYF. This chain connects TRBV15 to TRBJ2-7; 10 positions agree with TRBD2. The V gene end was trimmed by 4 bases and the J gene end by 4 bases; junction bases not matched to a gene: 10. CDR1 is LNHNV and CDR2 is YYDKDF in the germline V gene (reference sequence). The CDR3 length is 16 residues.

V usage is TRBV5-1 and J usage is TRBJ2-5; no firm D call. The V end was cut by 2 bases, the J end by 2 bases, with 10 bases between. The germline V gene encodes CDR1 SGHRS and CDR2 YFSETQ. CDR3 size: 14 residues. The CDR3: CASSFKQLQETQYF. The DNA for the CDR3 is TGCGCCAGCAGCTTCAAACAGTTACAAGAGACCCAGTACTTC.

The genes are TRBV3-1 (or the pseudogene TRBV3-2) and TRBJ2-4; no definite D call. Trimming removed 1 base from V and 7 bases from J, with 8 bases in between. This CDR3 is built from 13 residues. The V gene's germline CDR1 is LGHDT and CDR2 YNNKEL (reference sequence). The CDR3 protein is CASSQGGSNIQYF. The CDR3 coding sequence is TGTGCCAGCAGCCAAGGGGGTAGCAACATTCAGTACTTC.

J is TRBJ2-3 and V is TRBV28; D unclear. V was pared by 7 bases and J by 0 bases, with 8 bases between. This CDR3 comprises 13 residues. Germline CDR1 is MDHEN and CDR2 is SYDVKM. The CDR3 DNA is TGTGCCAGCATCCACGACAGCACAGATACGCAGTATTTT. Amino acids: CASIHDSTDTQYF.

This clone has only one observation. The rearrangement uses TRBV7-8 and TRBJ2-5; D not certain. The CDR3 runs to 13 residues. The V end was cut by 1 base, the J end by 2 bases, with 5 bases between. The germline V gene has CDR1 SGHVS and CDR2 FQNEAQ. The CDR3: CASSLGWQETQYF. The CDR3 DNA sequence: TGTGCCAGCAGCTTAGGCTGGCAAGAGACCCAGTACTTC.

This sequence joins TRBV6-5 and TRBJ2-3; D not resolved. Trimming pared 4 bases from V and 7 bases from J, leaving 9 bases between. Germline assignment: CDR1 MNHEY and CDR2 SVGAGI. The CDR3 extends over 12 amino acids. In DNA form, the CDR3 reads TGTGCCAGCAGTTCGCCCCAGAATACGCAGTATTTT. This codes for CASSSPQNTQYF.